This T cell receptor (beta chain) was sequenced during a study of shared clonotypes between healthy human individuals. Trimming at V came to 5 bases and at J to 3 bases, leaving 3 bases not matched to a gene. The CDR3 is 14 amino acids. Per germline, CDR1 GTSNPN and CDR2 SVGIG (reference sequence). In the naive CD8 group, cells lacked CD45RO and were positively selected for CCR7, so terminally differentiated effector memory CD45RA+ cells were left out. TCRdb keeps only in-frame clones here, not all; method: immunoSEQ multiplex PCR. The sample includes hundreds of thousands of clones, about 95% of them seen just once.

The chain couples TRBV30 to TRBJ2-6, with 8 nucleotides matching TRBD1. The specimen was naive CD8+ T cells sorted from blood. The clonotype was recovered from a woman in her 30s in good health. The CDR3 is CAWGRGLGANVLTF. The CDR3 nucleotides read TGTGCCTGGGGCAGGGGGCTTGGGGCCAACGTCCTGACTTTC.